These T cell receptor beta chains were read from a single sample in a study of cytomegalovirus exposure and HLA in healthy donors. Sequencing used immunoSEQ multiplex PCR; TCRdb keeps in-frame clones, though not all of them. The sample yields tens of thousands of clones, approximately 86% seen once. Sequencing was performed on PBMCs. The source of these receptors is a woman aged 18-30 years in good health and CMV-seropositive. Each CDR3 is given with its conserved first and last residue. Each record gives: clone size, V gene, D gene, CDR3 length, J gene, CDR3 DNA, CDR3 protein. A D gene is named only where the DNA matches it firmly. Some rows mark clone size as missing; the rest say once, few, many or name a class of expanded clone.

>NA|TRBV2|TRBD1|16|TRBJ1-3
TGTGCCAGCTCCGGGACAGTGCACGTCTCTGGAAACACCATATATTTT
CASSGTVHVSGNTIYF
>NA|TRBV28|TRBD2|16|TRBJ2-5
TGTGCCAGCAGTCCACTAGCGGGAGGGCACCAAGAGACCCAGTACTTC
CASSPLAGGHQETQYF
>NA|TRBV5-1|NA|15|TRBJ2-5
TGCGCCAGCAGCTTGGTTAGCGCCGCCCAAGAGACCCAGTACTTC
CASSLVSAAQETQYF
>NA|TRBV21-1|NA|20|TRBJ2-6
TGTGCCAGCAACCAATTCTCCCCTCTTCCAGGGGGCCCTGGGGCCAACGTCCTGACTTTC
CASNQFSPLPGGPGANVLTF
>NA|TRBV9|NA|14|TRBJ2-2
TGTGCCAGCAGCCCGGGACTTAACACCGGGGAGCTGTTTTTT
CASSPGLNTGELFF
>NA|TRBV7-2|NA|14|TRBJ2-2
TGTGCCAGCAGGGCGGATCAGAACACCGGGGAGCTGTTTTTT
CASRADQNTGELFF
>NA|TRBV19|TRBD1|16|TRBJ2-3
TGTGCCAGTAGTCCCCGAGGGACAGGGGGTAGGCATACGCAGTATTTT
CASSPRGTGGRHTQYF
>NA|TRBV21-1|NA|15|TRBJ2-1
TGTGCCAGCAGCAAAAGGGACAGGGGAGGGAATGAGCAGTTCTTC
CASSKRDRGGNEQFF
>NA|TRBV4-1|TRBD1|16|TRBJ2-7
TGCGCCAGCAGCCAACCAGGGACAGTCTTATACTACGAGCAGTACTTC
CASSQPGTVLYYEQYF
>NA|TRBV7-8|TRBD2|15|TRBJ2-3
TGTGCCAGCAGCAAGCTATCGGGAGGGGAAGATACGCAGTATTTT
CASSKLSGGEDTQYF
>NA|TRBV7-7|TRBD1|14|TRBJ1-1
TGTGCTAGCAGCTTAGGGGGCCCCGGCACTGAAGCTTTCTTT
CASSLGGPGTEAFF
>NA|TRBV19|TRBD2|15|TRBJ2-1
TGTGCCAGTAGTATAGCAGGACTAGCGGGAAATGAGCAGTTCTTC
CASSIAGLAGNEQFF
>few|TRBV6-1|NA|14|TRBJ1-1
TGTGCCAGCAGCCTCCGGGGGAGCGGGACTGAAGCTTTCTTT
CASSLRGSGTEAFF
>NA|TRBV7-9|TRBD2|17|TRBJ2-2
TGTGCCAGCAGCGGTAAACAGGGACTAGCGTTCCCCGGGGAGCTGTTTTTT
CASSGKQGLAFPGELFF
>NA|TRBV13|NA|11|TRBJ2-3
TGTGCCAGCAGCTTCGGAGGTACGCAGTATTTT
CASSFGGTQYF
>NA|TRBV7-9|TRBD2|16|TRBJ2-1
TGTGCCAGCAGCTCGCCAGCGGGACGAGGGATGCATGAGCAGTTCTTC
CASSSPAGRGMHEQFF
>NA|TRBV30|NA|14|TRBJ2-7
TGTGCCTGGTCTCAACCGGGCAGGGGCTACGAGCAGTACTTC
CAWSQPGRGYEQYF
>NA|TRBV28|NA|15|TRBJ2-2
TGTGCCAGCAGGTATAGCGGTCCGAGGACCGGGGAGCTGTTTTTT
CASRYSGPRTGELFF
>NA|TRBV7-9|NA|13|TRBJ2-7
TGTTCCAGCAGTCCGCCGGCAGGATATGAGCAGTACTTC
CSSSPPAGYEQYF
>NA|TRBV4-1|NA|15|TRBJ1-2
TGCGCCAGCAGCCAAGTGGAGGGCAGCCTCTATGGCTACACCTTC
CASSQVEGSLYGYTF
>NA|TRBV19|NA|16|TRBJ2-5
TGTGCCAGTAGTATTACTGTGCGCGGGGTTGGAGAGACCCAGTACTTC
CASSITVRGVGETQYF
>NA|TRBV2|TRBD2|17|TRBJ2-1
TGTGCCAGCAGTGAACATCGGACTAGCGGGAATCTGAATGAGCAGTTCTTC
CASSEHRTSGNLNEQFF
>NA|TRBV7-6|TRBD2|16|TRBJ2-3
TGTGCCAGCAGCTTAGGAGTGGGACTAGGGACAGATACGCAGTATTTT
CASSLGVGLGTDTQYF
>NA|TRBV27|TRBD2|15|TRBJ2-3
TGTGCCAGCAGCCGGGGGGGGACACGTACCTATACGCAGTATTTT
CASSRGGTRTYTQYF
>NA|TRBV28|TRBD1|15|TRBJ1-5
TGTGCCAGCGCCGCCCCCACAGGGGGTAATCAGCCCCAGCATTTT
CASAAPTGGNQPQHF
>medium-sized|TRBV6-1|NA|15|TRBJ2-6
TGTGCCAGCAGTGAAGACAGCTCTGGGGCCAACGTCCTGACTTTC
CASSEDSSGANVLTF
>few|TRBV10-3|NA|16|TRBJ1-4
TGTGCCATCAGTGAGGGGGCGGCTTCAACTAATGAAAAACTGTTTTTT
CAISEGAASTNEKLFF
>NA|TRBV19|TRBD2|15|TRBJ2-5
TGTGCCAGTAGTATCGGGAGGACTAGTCAAGAGACCCAGTACTTC
CASSIGRTSQETQYF
>NA|TRBV27|NA|9|TRBJ2-7
TGTGCCAGCACCGGGTCAATGAACTTC
CASTGSMNF
>NA|TRBV9|TRBD2|13|TRBJ2-3
TGTGCCAGCAGCGGGCCCCGGGGGGACCGGAGGTATTTT
CASSGPRGDRRYF
>NA|TRBV27|TRBD2|15|TRBJ2-2
TGTGCCAGCGGGCGGACTAGCGGGAGTCTCGGGGAGCTGTTTTTT
CASGRTSGSLGELFF
>few|TRBV5-6|NA|13|TRBJ2-7
TGTGCCAGCAGCCCTGCGAGGGGGTACGAGCAGTACTTC
CASSPARGYEQYF
>once|TRBV20-1|NA|11|TRBJ2-7
TGCAGTGCTAGGGGCCAGGGCGAGCAGTACTTC
CSARGQGEQYF
>NA|TRBV18|TRBD2|19|TRBJ2-1
TGTGCCAGCTCCCCACTAATAATTAAAGGGACTAGCGGTCCGGGTGAGCAGTTCTTC
CASSPLIIKGTSGPGEQFF
>NA|TRBV5-6|TRBD2|14|TRBJ2-1
TGTGCCAGCAGCATTGGACTAGCGTCCAATGAGCAGTTCTTC
CASSIGLASNEQFF
>NA|TRBV9|NA|15|TRBJ2-3
TGTGCCAGCAGCGAGGCGGCGGCTAGCACAGATACGCAGTATTTT
CASSEAAASTDTQYF
>once|TRBV29-1|NA|11|TRBJ1-2
TGCAGCGTTCTAAACGGAGACGGCTACACCTTC
CSVLNGDGYTF
>NA|TRBV5-1|TRBD1|13|TRBJ2-5
TGCGCCAGCAGAGGACAGGACCAAGAGACCCAGTACTTC
CASRGQDQETQYF
>NA|TRBV4-3|NA|14|TRBJ1-2
TGCGCCAGCAGCCAGGGGGCGACTAACTATGGCTACACCTTC
CASSQGATNYGYTF
>NA|TRBV4-3|NA|14|TRBJ1-2
TGCGCCAGCAGCCCACGCGGGGTGACCTATGGCTACACCTTC
CASSPRGVTYGYTF
>NA|TRBV9|TRBD2|16|TRBJ2-1
TGTGCCAGCAGCGGTCAAGCGGGAGGGGGCCACAATGAGCAGTTCTTC
CASSGQAGGGHNEQFF
>few|TRBV25-1|TRBD1|16|TRBJ1-2
TGTGCCAGCAGTGATCCCCTCCGACAGGGAATAGATGGCTACACCTTC
CASSDPLRQGIDGYTF
>once|TRBV19|NA|14|TRBJ1-5
TGTGCCAGTAGTACCGACAGCAGCAATCAGCCCCAGCATTTT
CASSTDSSNQPQHF
>NA|TRBV7-2|NA|14|TRBJ1-3
TGTGCCAGCAGCTTGGGGGGTTCGGGAAACACCATATATTTT
CASSLGGSGNTIYF
>NA|TRBV6-5|TRBD1|15|TRBJ2-7
TGTGCCAGCAGTTACCCCTCGACAGGGGGCTACGAGCAGTACTTC
CASSYPSTGGYEQYF
>NA|TRBV6-1|NA|13|TRBJ2-7
TGTGCCAGCCAAGAGAGACAGACCTACGAGCAGTACTTC
CASQERQTYEQYF
>NA|TRBV5-1|NA|16|TRBJ2-2
TGCGCCAGCAGCTTGGCCAAAGGGGCGGACACCGGGGAGCTGTTTTTT
CASSLAKGADTGELFF
>NA|TRBV28|TRBD2|16|TRBJ2-1
TGTGCCAGCAGGACACCCGGACTAGCGGTCCACAATGAGCAGTTCTTC
CASRTPGLAVHNEQFF
>NA|TRBV5-6|NA|14|TRBJ2-1
TGTGCCAGCAGCTCATACGACAGGCTCAATGAGCAGTTCTTC
CASSSYDRLNEQFF